The 18 T cell receptor beta chains below all came from one sample that was sequenced in a study of cytomegalovirus exposure and HLA in healthy donors. The repertoire was sequenced with immunoSEQ multiplex PCR; TCRdb's copy has only in-frame clones and lacks some. The repertoire has about 360,000 clones, 86% of them found once; the top ten carry 0.8% to 0.85%. Material for sequencing was PBMCs. These receptors all stem from a woman aged 18-29 years in good health and CMV-seronegative.

The chain combines TRBV27 with TRBJ1-2, with 8 nucleotides matching TRBD1. CDR3 size: 15 residues. Germline loops: CDR1 MNHEY, CDR2 SMNVEV (reference sequence). With 7 bases clipped from V and 5 bases from J, the junction kept 12 bases outside the gene matches. CDR3 coding DNA: TGTGCCAGCACCCCGTCTCAGGGGGCGGAATATGGCTACACCTTC. Its protein is CASTPSQGAEYGYTF.

This rearrangement joins TRBV19 to TRBJ2-7; weak D call: TRBD1 (7 bases). The CDR3 sequence is 14 residues long. Germline V gene lookup returns CDR1 LNHDA and CDR2 SQIVND (reference sequence). V was cut by 5 bases and J by 3 bases, with 14 bases left in between. CDR3 region: CASSFRQGGYEQYF. CDR3 DNA sequence: TGTGCCAGTAGTTTCCGACAGGGAGGCTACGAGCAGTACTTC.

As concerns this clone: A far larger clone is a single base away, which makes a read error likely. The chain is built from TRBV5-4 and TRBJ1-2, with D perhaps TRBD1 (5 bases). This CDR3 comprises 13 residues. The germline CDR1 and CDR2 sequences are SGHNT and YYREEE (reference sequence). The CDR3 reads CASSLGQNYGHTF. In DNA, the CDR3 is TGTGCCAGCAGCTTGGGACAGAACTATGGCCACACCTTC.

The genes are TRBV28 and TRBJ2-2; D gene unclear. Trimming cost V 5 bases and J 3 bases, with 16 bases left between them. The CDR3 is 16 residues long. Germline loops: CDR1 MDHEN, CDR2 SYDVKM. The CDR3 sequence is CASSLLATGDTGELFF. Here the CDR3 DNA reads TGTGCCAGCAGTCTCCTGGCGACCGGAGACACCGGGGAGCTGTTTTTT.

This clone was seen a handful of times. The chain combines TRBV27 with TRBJ2-7; the match to TRBD1 covers 8 bases. Germline-derived CDR1 and CDR2 are MNHEY and SMNVEV (reference sequence). The CDR3 has 15 residues. V trimming: 5 bases; J trimming: 4 bases; junction bases outside the gene matches: 10. CDR3 sequence: CASSTLTGAAYEQYF. In DNA form, the CDR3 reads TGTGCCAGCAGTACCCTGACAGGGGCGGCATACGAGCAGTACTTC.

The chain uses TRBV4-1 and TRBJ2-4, with 7 bases matching TRBD2. The CDR3 loop spans 16 amino acids. The germline V gene encodes CDR1 MGHRA and CDR2 YSYEKL. The trim removed 3 bases at V and 4 bases at J, leaving 9 bases unmatched. CDR3 loop: CASSHFERDVKNIQYF. In nucleotides, the CDR3 is TGCGCCAGCAGCCATTTCGAGCGGGACGTGAAAAACATTCAGTACTTC.

This clone was seen just once. The genes are TRBV10-3 and TRBJ2-7; D unresolved. Germline-derived CDR1 and CDR2 are ENHRY and SYGVKD. V shed 2 bases and J shed 2 bases, with 10 bases lying between them. The CDR3 runs 14 residues. CDR3: CAISEQEGAYEQYF. CDR3 nucleotide sequence: TGTGCCATCAGTGAGCAGGAAGGCGCCTACGAGCAGTACTTC.

In this sample, this clone turned up once. V and J are TRBV2 and TRBJ1-2; no reliable D call. V lost 8 bases, J lost 2 bases, and 6 bases lay in between. Germline CDR1 and CDR2: SNHLY and FYNNEI. This CDR3 has 11 residues. CDR3 in amino acids: CASLQNYGYTF. For the CDR3, the DNA is TGTGCCAGCTTACAGAACTATGGCTACACCTTC.

This chain joins TRBV6-1 and TRBJ1-3, with TRBD1 as a possible D gene (6 bases). From germline, CDR1 is MNHNS and CDR2 SASEGT. Trimming cost V 3 bases and J 3 bases, with 12 bases left between them. The CDR3 totals 15 residues. As DNA, the CDR3 is TGTGCCAGCAGTGAGCCACAGGGATATGGAAACACCATATATTTT. The encoded protein is CASSEPQGYGNTIYF.

CDR3 region: CASRSSGRSEQYF. The CDR3 coding sequence is TGTGCCAGCAGGTCTAGCGGGAGATCCGAGCAGTACTTC. The V gene is TRBV7-9, the J gene TRBJ2-7; TRBD2 matches at 10 bases. This CDR3 spans 13 amino acids. V dropped 6 bases and J dropped 6; count of bases not matched to a gene: 5. CDR1 is SEHNR and CDR2 is FQNEAQ in the germline V gene (reference sequence).

The chain recombines TRBV6-1 with TRBJ2-7; perhaps TRBD1 as D (6 bases). V was clipped by 2 bases and J by 5 bases, with 10 bases between them. Germline loops: CDR1 MNHNS, CDR2 SASEGT. The length of the CDR3 is 13 residues. The CDR3 region is CASSEPRTDEQYF. The CDR3 DNA is TGTGCCAGCAGTGAACCCCGGACAGACGAGCAGTACTTC.

The genes are TRBV6-5 and TRBJ1-1; no clear D. The CDR3 is 15 amino acids. The germline V gene has CDR1 MNHEY and CDR2 SVGAGI. The germline V and J ends were trimmed by 6 bases and 3 bases, with 17 bases remaining between them. The CDR3 coding sequence is TGTGCCAGCAGCCAATCGCGGGAGCAGGACACTGAAGCTTTCTTT. Amino acids: CASSQSREQDTEAFF.

The rearrangement uses TRBV5-1 and TRBJ1-2, with D unresolved. V was clipped by 4 bases and J by 4 bases, with 8 bases between them. The CDR3 is made up of 12 amino acids. Germline CDR1 SGHRS, CDR2 YFSETQ. CDR3 nucleotides: TGCGCCAGCAGCCAACAGCCCTATGGCTACACCTTC. It translates to CASSQQPYGYTF.

The chain couples TRBV27 to TRBJ2-5; 15 nucleotides line up with TRBD2. Germline CDR1 is MNHEY and CDR2 is SMNVEV (reference sequence). The J segment lost 1 base and the V segment lost 6 bases, leaving 6 bases of the junction unmatched. The CDR3 consists of 17 residues. Here the CDR3 reads CASSGLAGGRGQETQYF. CDR3 nucleotide sequence: TGTGCCAGCAGCGGACTAGCGGGAGGGCGAGGCCAAGAGACCCAGTACTTC.

The chain combines TRBV4-2 with TRBJ1-1, with unresolved D. V was cut by 1 base and J by 4 bases, with 10 bases left in between. CDR3 size: 14 residues. Germline CDR1 and CDR2: LGHNA and YNFKEQ. The CDR3 loop is CASSQGLLGTEAFF. CDR3 nucleotide sequence: TGTGCCAGCAGCCAAGGCCTTCTCGGCACTGAAGCTTTCTTT.

The J gene is TRBJ2-7, the V gene TRBV7-9, with D tentatively TRBD1 (6 bases). The V gene lost 4 bases and the J gene lost 2 bases, with 18 bases spanning the gap. The CDR3 runs to 16 residues. In germline, CDR1 is SEHNR, CDR2 FQNEAQ (reference sequence). CDR3 bases: TGTGCCAGCAGCTCCCGCGACGGGACACGGACCTACGAGCAGTACTTC. Its protein product is CASSSRDGTRTYEQYF.

The chain carries TRBV28 and TRBJ2-3; 7 bases are a match to TRBD2. The ends lost 6 bases at V and 2 bases at J; junction bases unmatched: 11. This CDR3 comprises 16 residues. Germline CDR1 reads MDHEN; CDR2 reads SYDVKM. CDR3 protein: CASSLPGAGDTDTQYF. The CDR3 DNA follows: TGTGCCAGCAGCCTCCCCGGTGCGGGGGACACAGATACGCAGTATTTT.

The CDR3 sequence is CASSLRGSGYEQYF. CDR3 DNA sequence: TGTGCCAGCAGCTTACGAGGGTCGGGCTACGAGCAGTACTTC. This chain joins TRBV7-9 and TRBJ2-7; tentative D call: TRBD2 (5 bases). V was cut by 2 bases and J by 3 bases, with 11 bases left in between. CDR3 length: 14 amino acids. CDR1 and CDR2 (germline): SEHNR, FQNEAQ (reference sequence). The variable domain in full, with the rest retrieved from reference TRBV7-9 and TRBJ2-7, is DTGVSQNPRHKITKRGQNVTFRCDPISEHNRLYWYRQTLGQGPEFLTYFQNEAQLEKSRLLSDRFSAERPKGSFSTLEIQRTEQGDSAMYLCASSLRGSGYEQYFGPGTRLTVT.